This T cell receptor (beta chain) emerged from a study of T cell responses to AZD1222 COVID-19 vaccine. Points on this clone: What it recognizes is unknown.

Generated by immunoSEQ multiplex PCR, the TCRdb table keeps only in-frame clones and is missing some. The table includes some 160,000 clones, around nine tenths detected once. Study conclusions and caveats: A mostly white British donor set with more females was recruited, and clonal diversity was possibly underestimated. Vaccine-associated CD4 TCRs spanned spike, dominant at 160-218 and 743-854. Scientists sampled the repertoires only once the peak T cell response had passed. The reported proportion of spike-specific TCRs targeting unmutated variant regions was nearly half.

V lost 5 bases and J 7 bases, leaving 21 bases between the germline ends. The CDR3 runs to 16 residues. CDR1 and CDR2 from the germline V gene are SGHVT and SQSDAQ. The receptor's source is an adult who received the AZD1222 COVID-19 vaccine. J is TRBJ1-5 and V is TRBV7-4; D not resolved. The specimen comprised peripheral blood, sampled 28 days after the second AZD1222 dose. CDR3 residues: CASSPGGLPRRQPQHF. CDR3 coding DNA: TGTGCCAGCAGCCCCGGCGGCCTACCGAGGAGGCAGCCCCAGCATTTT.